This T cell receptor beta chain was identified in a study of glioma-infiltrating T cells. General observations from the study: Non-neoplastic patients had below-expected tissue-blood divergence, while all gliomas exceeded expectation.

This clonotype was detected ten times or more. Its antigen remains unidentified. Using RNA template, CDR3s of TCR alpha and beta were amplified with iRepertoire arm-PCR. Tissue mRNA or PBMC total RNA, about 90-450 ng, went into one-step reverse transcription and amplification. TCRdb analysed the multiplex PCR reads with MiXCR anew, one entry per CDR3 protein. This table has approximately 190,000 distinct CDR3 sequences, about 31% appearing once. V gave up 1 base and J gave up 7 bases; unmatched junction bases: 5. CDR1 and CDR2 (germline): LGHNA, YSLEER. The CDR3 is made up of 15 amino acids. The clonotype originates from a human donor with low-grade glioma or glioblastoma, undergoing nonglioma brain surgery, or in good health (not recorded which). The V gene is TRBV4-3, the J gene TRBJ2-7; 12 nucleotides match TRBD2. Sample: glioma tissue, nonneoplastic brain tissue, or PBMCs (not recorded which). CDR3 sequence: CASSQGLAGAREQYF. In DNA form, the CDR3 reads TGCGCCAGCAGCCAAGGACTAGCGGGAGCTCGAGAGCAGTACTTC.